The 13 T cell receptor beta chains presented below share a single source sample, sequenced in a study of shared clonotypes between healthy human individuals. Method: immunoSEQ multiplex PCR; TCRdb's copy keeps in-frame clones and lacks some. The sample lists 490,000 or so clones, about 79% occurring once. The sample comprised PBMCs. The receptors shown here come from a woman aged 40 to 49 in good health. Some clones in this sample may be carry-over from other donors' samples.

This chain joins TRBV28 and TRBJ1-2, with no clear D. V lost 10 bases and J lost 1, with 4 bases in between. This CDR3 is built from 10 residues. The germline gives CDR1 MDHEN, CDR2 SYDVKM. The CDR3 DNA reads TGTGCCACCGATAACTATGGCTACACCTTC. As protein: CATDNYGYTF.

The V gene is TRBV29-1, the J gene TRBJ2-5; D is perhaps TRBD2 (5 bases). Between the trimmed V and J ends, which lost 6 bases and 5 bases, there was a span of 16 bases. The CDR3 extends over 13 amino acids. Germline lookup yields CDR1 SQVTM and CDR2 ANQGSEA. The CDR3 reads CSVALAGGETQYF. The CDR3 nucleotides read TGCAGCGTCGCACTGGCGGGTGGGGAGACCCAGTACTTC.

This clone has only one observation. The rearrangement uses TRBV7-3 and TRBJ1-2, with D perhaps matching TRBD1 (6 bases). Trimming pared 5 bases from V and 3 bases from J, leaving 19 bases between. The CDR3 extends over 16 amino acids. Germline V gene lookup returns CDR1 SGHTA and CDR2 FQGTGA. The CDR3 spells CASSPLGGGRDYGYTF. For the CDR3, the DNA is TGTGCCAGCAGCCCCCTTGGGGGGGGCCGGGACTATGGCTACACCTTC.

The gene calls are TRBV7-2 and TRBJ2-5, with D unresolved. The germline V gene encodes CDR1 SGHTA and CDR2 FQGNSA. V was shortened by 5 bases and J by 3 bases, with 10 bases between the two germline ends. There are 13 residues in the CDR3. The CDR3 region is CASSRPGEETQYF. The DNA for the CDR3 is TGTGCCAGCAGCCGCCCAGGAGAAGAGACCCAGTACTTC.

The genes are TRBV7-2 and TRBJ2-5, with a tentative D call TRBD2 (5 bases). V lost 1 base to trimming and J lost 0 bases, with 9 bases between them. From germline, CDR1 is SGHTA and CDR2 FQGNSA. The CDR3 totals 15 residues. The CDR3 loop is CASSLVSGYQETQYF. CDR3 nucleotide sequence: TGTGCCAGCAGCTTAGTCTCGGGGTACCAAGAGACCCAGTACTTC.

In the case of this clone: Other DNA sequences from this sample encode an identical CDR3 as well. The chain combines TRBV19 with TRBJ2-7; maybe TRBD2 (6 bases). The V gene lost 3 bases and the J gene lost 0 bases, with 9 bases spanning the gap. Germline CDR1 reads LNHDA; CDR2 reads SQIVND (reference sequence). CDR3 length equals 14 residues. CDR3 DNA: TGTGCCAGTAGTATGGGGGGTAGCTCCTACGAGCAGTACTTC. Its protein product is CASSMGGSSYEQYF.

The rearrangement links TRBV25-1 to TRBJ2-5, with D hard to call. The V gene's germline CDR1 is MGHDK and CDR2 SYGVNS. The CDR3 has 13 amino acids. The germline V and J ends were trimmed by 5 bases and 4 bases, with 11 bases remaining between them. CDR3 amino acids: CASSRPGRETQYF. CDR3 coding DNA: TGTGCCAGCAGTCGTCCAGGTAGAGAGACCCAGTACTTC.

Only a few counts were recorded for this clone. Written as DNA, the CDR3 is TGTGCCAGCAGTGGGGACAGAAACAATGAGCAGTTCTTC. This codes for CASSGDRNNEQFF. The chain couples TRBV2 to TRBJ2-1, with 7 bases aligning to TRBD1. CDR3 size: 13 residues. The V gene end was trimmed by 4 bases and the J gene end by 5 bases; junction bases not matched to a gene: 2. Germline CDR1 and CDR2: SNHLY and FYNNEI. The whole variable domain, filled in from reference TRBV2 and TRBJ2-1, reads EPEVTQTPSHQVTQMGQEVILRCVPISNHLYFYWYRQILGQKVEFLVSFYNNEISEKSEIFDDQFSVERPDGSNFTLKIRSTKLEDSAMYFCASSGDRNNEQFFGPGTRLTVL.

This chain joins TRBV28 and TRBJ1-1; the D gene is possibly TRBD1 (5 bases). The CDR3 covers 14 residues. Deletions cut 6 bases from V and 3 bases from J, with 14 bases between. Germline values: CDR1 MDHEN, CDR2 SYDVKM. CDR3 amino acids: CASSPGGGYTEAFF. The CDR3 nucleotides read TGTGCCAGCAGCCCTGGGGGGGGATACACTGAAGCTTTCTTT. Complete variable domain (other parts from reference TRBV28 and TRBJ1-1): DVKVTQSSRYLVKRTGEKVFLECVQDMDHENMFWYRQDPGLGLRLIYFSYDVKMKEKGDIPEGYSVSREKKERFSLILESASTNQTSMYLCASSPGGGYTEAFFGQGTRLTVV.

The chain is built from TRBV18 and TRBJ2-7, with a weak D call TRBD2 (6 bases). V shed 3 bases and J shed 3 bases, with 12 bases lying between them. The CDR3 is 14 residues long. Per germline, CDR1 KGHSH and CDR2 LQKENI. CDR3 sequence reads: CASSPAGRVYEQYF. Here the CDR3 DNA reads TGTGCCAGCTCACCCGCGGGGCGCGTCTACGAGCAGTACTTC.

The rearrangement uses TRBV6-1 and TRBJ2-7; D remains unclear. Deletions cut 4 bases from V and 2 bases from J, with 9 bases between. The CDR3 has 13 amino acids. Germline-derived CDR1 and CDR2 are MNHNS and SASEGT. CDR3 sequence reads: CASSAPATYEQYF. As DNA, the CDR3 is TGTGCCAGCAGTGCCCCGGCCACCTACGAGCAGTACTTC.

This clone was found a few times. The DNA of the CDR3 is TGTGCCAGTAGCCACGTAGGGGTTCAGCCCCAGCATTTT. The encoded protein is CASSHVGVQPQHF. The rearrangement joins TRBV19 to TRBJ1-5; D might be TRBD1 (5 bases). The V gene's germline CDR1 is LNHDA and CDR2 SQIVND (reference sequence). Trimming stripped 6 bases from V and 6 bases from J, with 12 bases between. The CDR3 contains 13 residues.

The J gene is TRBJ1-4, the V gene TRBV10-2; D may be TRBD1 (5 bases). The length of the CDR3 is 12 residues. Germline assignment: CDR1 WSHSY and CDR2 SAAADI. Trimming took 3 bases from V and 13 from J, leaving 12 bases between them. The CDR3 loop is CASSEGAGRLFF. Here the CDR3 DNA reads TGCGCCAGCAGTGAAGGGGCGGGTCGACTGTTTTTT.